This TCR beta chain derives from a study of radiotherapy plus CTLA-4 blockade in lung cancer. The assay was immunoSEQ multiplex PCR, and TCRdb's table has in-frame clones only and misses some. This table has about 81,000 clones, more than 70% appearing once. CDR3 length equals 19 residues. Germline V lookup: CDR1 SEHNR, CDR2 FQNEAQ (reference sequence). V was pared by 5 bases and J by 4 bases, with 15 bases of the junction left unmatched. Sequences were derived from peripheral blood, sampled from a patient treated with radiotherapy plus ipilimumab. This receptor was identified in a human donor with non-small cell lung cancer that progressed on radiotherapy plus ipilimumab. J is TRBJ2-2 and V is TRBV7-9; 11 bases match TRBD2. The CDR3 loop reads CASSPRLLAGDPTTGELFF. CDR3 sequence (DNA): TGTGCCAGCAGCCCCAGACTACTAGCGGGAGACCCCACCACCGGGGAGCTGTTTTTT.